The 3 T cell receptor beta chains below come from one sample, sequenced in a study of OX40 agonist ivuxolimab in advanced cancers. Sequencing was performed with immunoSEQ multiplex PCR; in TCRdb, only in-frame clones are kept and a portion is missing. There are 42,000 or so clones in the sample; more than 75% occur only once, and about 15% lies in the top ten. The starting material was CD4+ or CD8+ T cells sorted from blood, obtained in a trial of the OX40 agonist ivuxolimab. Every receptor here comes from an adult with an advanced solid tumor such as melanoma, head and neck, liver or kidney cancer.

The V call is TRBV7-6, the J call TRBJ2-1, with 11 bases matching TRBD1. The CDR3 loop spans 15 amino acids. With 5 bases clipped from V and 8 bases from J, the junction kept 8 bases outside the gene matches. CDR1 is SGHVS and CDR2 is FNYEAQ in the germline V gene. In nucleotides, the CDR3 is TGTGCCAGCAGCCCCGGGACAGGGGGACGAGATGAGCAGTTCTTC. It encodes CASSPGTGGRDEQFF.

The chain recombines TRBV6-5 with TRBJ2-3; TRBD2 agrees at 14 bases. CDR1 is MNHEY and CDR2 is SVGAGI in the germline V gene. V lost 8 bases, J lost 4 bases, and 5 bases stayed unmatched. The CDR3 runs 15 residues. This CDR3 reads CASRLAGGGADTQYF. The CDR3 region has the DNA TGTGCCAGCCGACTAGCGGGAGGGGGGGCAGATACGCAGTATTTT.

The chain joins TRBV9 to TRBJ1-1; D unresolved. The CDR3 spans 14 residues. CDR1 SGDLS and CDR2 YYNGEE come from the germline V gene. V was clipped by 4 bases and J by 6 bases, with 16 bases between them. In nucleotides, the CDR3 is TGTGCCAGCAGCCCTCGGGAGGGCGTGGCTGAAGCTTTCTTT. It specifies CASSPREGVAEAFF.